This T cell receptor beta chain was captured by sequencing in a study of T cell responses to AZD1222 COVID-19 vaccine. Study in general: Doses given second, at about 4 or about 12 weeks, were pooled.

Assay: immunoSEQ multiplex PCR; the TCRdb copy retains only in-frame clones and omits some. The profile shows 80,000 or so clones, around four fifths of them singletons. Points from the study as a whole: Across the whole spike, CD4 TCRs peaked at regions 160-218 and 743-854. Repertoires were obtained solely post-peak T cell response. There were mostly white British donors and more females than males, and clonal diversity was possibly underestimated.

With regard to this clone: Its antigen is as yet unknown.

This CDR3 is 15 amino acids long. Per the germline V gene, CDR1 is SGHDT and CDR2 is YYEEEE. Trimming at V came to 1 base and at J to 6 bases, leaving 9 bases not matched to a gene. The sequenced sample was peripheral blood, obtained on day 0 of AZD1222 vaccination. This sequence joins TRBV5-6 and TRBJ1-2; 7 bases agree with TRBD1. The clonotype was recovered from an adult in good health. The CDR3 loop reads CASSLYGQVINGYTF. DNA for the CDR3: TGTGCCAGCAGCTTGTATGGACAGGTCATCAATGGCTACACCTTC.